These T cell receptor beta chains were read from a single sample in a study of T cells in Graves' hyperthyroidism and ophthalmopathy. TCRdb redid the calling of the multiplex PCR reads with MiXCR, one entry per CDR3 protein. The sample includes under 500,000 distinct CDR3 sequences, 11% to 15% seen only once; the top ten take 25% to 30%. Sequenced: blood. Receptors were obtained from a man aged 50-59 years with Graves' ophthalmopathy. CDR3s include the opening cysteine and the closing phenylalanine or tryptophan. Each record gives: V gene, clone size, J gene, D gene, CDR3 DNA, CDR3 protein. D genes are given only for firm matches. The size field is filled for only some rows; it gives once, few, many or a size class.

v_call: TRBV10-3; clone_size: many; j_call: TRBJ1-1; d_call: .; cdr3_nt: TGTGCCATCAGTGAGTCCAGGGGGAACACTGAAGCTTTCTTT; cdr3_aa: CAISESRGNTEAFF
v_call: TRBV7-2; clone_size: many; j_call: TRBJ2-3; d_call: TRBD2; cdr3_nt: TGTGCCAGCAGCTTAATCGCGGGAGTAGTAGATACGCAGTATTTT; cdr3_aa: CASSLIAGVVDTQYF
v_call: TRBV7-9; clone_size: .; j_call: TRBJ2-1; d_call: .; cdr3_nt: TGTGCCAGCAGCCATCGCGGACAGTACAATGAGCAGTTCTTC; cdr3_aa: CASSHRGQYNEQFF
v_call: TRBV30; clone_size: few; j_call: TRBJ2-2; d_call: TRBD1; cdr3_nt: TGTGCCTGGACCATCAACTGGGGACAGGCAAACACCGGGGAGCTGTTTTTT; cdr3_aa: CAWTINWGQANTGELFF
v_call: TRBV5-8; clone_size: many; j_call: TRBJ1-5; d_call: .; cdr3_nt: TGTGCCAGCAGCTCGGTGGAGGGCCAGCCCCAGCATTTT; cdr3_aa: CASSSVEGQPQHF
v_call: TRBV24-1; clone_size: .; j_call: TRBJ2-6; d_call: TRBD2; cdr3_nt: TGTGCCACCAGTGACACACTAGCGGGAGACTCTGGGGCCAACGTCCTGACTTTC; cdr3_aa: CATSDTLAGDSGANVLTF
v_call: TRBV28; clone_size: .; j_call: TRBJ1-3; d_call: .; cdr3_nt: TGTGCCAGCAGTCTCAACCAACACGGAAACACCATATATTTT; cdr3_aa: CASSLNQHGNTIYF
v_call: TRBV12-3/TRBV12-4; clone_size: many; j_call: TRBJ2-7; d_call: .; cdr3_nt: TGTGCCAGCAGTTCGGGGACTCCCTACGAGCAGTACTTC; cdr3_aa: CASSSGTPYEQYF
v_call: TRBV11-2; clone_size: many; j_call: TRBJ2-3; d_call: TRBD1; cdr3_nt: TGTGCCAGCAGCACAGACAGGGTTAACACAGATACGCAGTATTTT; cdr3_aa: CASSTDRVNTDTQYF
v_call: TRBV7-2; clone_size: few; j_call: TRBJ2-3; d_call: .; cdr3_nt: TGTGCCAGCAGCTTAGGTGGGGGGTGGACAGATACGCAGTATTTT; cdr3_aa: CASSLGGGWTDTQYF
v_call: TRBV25-1; clone_size: .; j_call: TRBJ2-6; d_call: .; cdr3_nt: TGTGCCAGCAGTGAAAGTGGGGCCAACGTCCTGACTTTC; cdr3_aa: CASSESGANVLTF
v_call: TRBV3-1; clone_size: many; j_call: TRBJ2-2; d_call: TRBD2; cdr3_nt: TGTGCCAGCAGCCAAGGGCCCCCTAGCGGACCCCCGGGGGAGCTGTTTTTT; cdr3_aa: CASSQGPPSGPPGELFF
v_call: TRBV20-1; clone_size: many; j_call: TRBJ2-5; d_call: TRBD2; cdr3_nt: TGCAGTGCTAGACGGGTTGCTAGCGGGAGGGCCTGGCGAGAGACCCAGTACTTC; cdr3_aa: CSARRVASGRAWRETQYF
v_call: TRBV29-1; clone_size: few; j_call: TRBJ1-5; d_call: .; cdr3_nt: TGCAGCGTTGAAGGTGGCAAGCTAAATCAGCCCCAGCATTTT; cdr3_aa: CSVEGGKLNQPQHF